This entry describes one T cell receptor (beta chain). V lost 4 bases, J lost 0 bases, and 13 bases lay in between. The CDR3 spans 15 residues. Per germline, CDR1 SGHNT and CDR2 YYREEE (reference sequence). The data derive from a study of CD8 T cells in ankylosing spondylitis. Quantitative 5'-RACE was performed with molecular barcodes, and it yielded the TCR beta libraries. In TCRdb, the 5' RACE reads were re-called with MiXCR into one record per CDR3 protein. The data contain over 110,000 distinct CDR3 sequences, 7% to 10% of them singletons. The sequenced sample consisted of synovial fluid, either unsorted or a sorted T cell fraction (not recorded which). This TCR derives from a male donor with ankylosing spondylitis. The V and J genes are TRBV5-4 and TRBJ1-1, with unresolved D. The CDR3 loop is CASSPSVEMNTEAFF. The DNA of the CDR3 is TGTGCCAGCAGCCCCTCGGTGGAGATGAACACTGAAGCTTTCTTT.